This T cell receptor (beta chain) stems from a study of blood T cell repertoires in COVID-19. About the research overall: The samples span acute and convalescent COVID-19 from the United States, Italy and Spain. T cells, B-cell-depleted T cells, or PBMCs supplied cDNA or gDNA.

How the authors handled the data: Using reference gene primer amplification, nucleated cell counts were estimated. The method was immunoSEQ multiplex PCR; TCRdb's version includes in-frame clones alone and lacks a portion of them. That table is the source of V, J and clone size, and D and trimming were worked out from the DNA. The sample consists of 150,000 to 200,000 clones, 88% of them appearing once. Deletions cut 0 bases from V and 2 bases from J, with 11 bases between. The CDR3 runs to 16 residues. The germline V gene has CDR1 SEHNR and CDR2 FQNEAQ (reference sequence). The receptor's source is a man aged 40-49 years with active or convalescent COVID-19. The V gene is TRBV7-9, the J gene TRBJ1-3; D not certain. Sequenced sample: peripheral blood. This CDR3 is CASSLAPLRAGNTIYF. As DNA, the CDR3 is TGTGCCAGCAGCTTAGCCCCCCTGAGGGCTGGAAACACCATATATTTT.